One sample yielded the 22 T cell receptor beta chains listed below, sequenced in a study of long-term antiretroviral therapy in people with HIV. An immunoSEQ assay, version v3.0, was performed at survey level. Sequencing was performed with immunoSEQ multiplex PCR; in TCRdb, only in-frame clones are kept and a portion is missing. The table lists roughly 25,000 clones, 70% to 85% of them singletons. The source material was unsorted PBMCs, sampled 0.7 years before starting antiretroviral therapy. These receptors were taken from a man aged 30-40 years with HIV.

This clone was recorded once. The chain recombines TRBV4-3 with TRBJ2-1; maybe TRBD1 (5 bases). Germline V CDR1 and CDR2: LGHNA, YSLEER. CDR3 length: 13 residues. The V end lost 0 bases, the J end lost 12 bases, and 12 bases lay between the germline ends. CDR3 in DNA: TGCGCCAGCAGCCAAGATGGGGCGACACGGCAGTTCTTC. Translated: CASSQDGATRQFF.

This chain connects TRBV7-9 to TRBJ2-3; the D call may be TRBD1 or TRBD2 (5 bases each). The CDR3 is 14 residues long. V lost 8 bases, J lost 1 base, and 13 bases lay in between. Germline CDR1 SEHNR, CDR2 FQNEAQ (reference sequence). The DNA for the CDR3 is TGTGCCAGCGGGTCGGGACGGGGCACAGATACGCAGTATTTT. Residues: CASGSGRGTDTQYF.

The rearrangement uses TRBV7-8 and TRBJ2-7; 10 nucleotides agree with TRBD1. The V gene end was trimmed by 5 bases and the J gene end by 8 bases; junction bases not matched to a gene: 12. Germline V gene lookup returns CDR1 SGHVS and CDR2 FQNEAQ. The CDR3 is 15 residues long. CDR3 in DNA: TGTGCCAGCAGCCCAATAGGAGGGACAGGGGTCCAGCAGTACTTC. It encodes CASSPIGGTGVQQYF.

The V gene is TRBV27, the J gene TRBJ2-5; 13 bases fit TRBD2. The trim removed 10 bases at V and 4 bases at J, leaving 6 bases unmatched. The germline CDR1 and CDR2 sequences are MNHEY and SMNVEV (reference sequence). CDR3 length equals 14 residues. CDR3: CATRGLAGRETQYF. CDR3 DNA sequence: TGTGCCACCCGGGGACTAGCGGGAAGAGAGACCCAGTACTTC.

This clone was seen once. The gene calls are TRBV6-1 and TRBJ2-3; TRBD2 agrees at 10 bases. The CDR3 covers 14 residues. Germline V lookup: CDR1 MNHNS, CDR2 SASEGT. The V and J ends lost 3 bases and 6 bases, in that order; junction bases with no gene match: 3. CDR3 sequence: CASSDLAGVDTQYF. The CDR3 region has the DNA TGTGCCAGCAGTGACCTAGCGGGAGTGGATACGCAGTATTTT.

The CDR3 nucleotides read TGTGCCAGCTCACCACCGGACAGGTTCTATGGCTACACCTTC. This gives the protein CASSPPDRFYGYTF. This chain connects TRBV18 to TRBJ1-2, with 7 positions matching TRBD1. The CDR3 runs to 14 residues. Germline V CDR1 and CDR2: KGHSH, LQKENI. J was trimmed by 4 bases and V by 0 bases; bases with no gene match: 2.

The chain employs TRBV15 and TRBJ2-1; 10 bases map to TRBD2. The CDR3 runs to 18 residues. J lost 4 bases, V lost 0 bases, and 9 bases had no gene match. Germline V gene data show CDR1 as LNHNV and CDR2 as YYDKDF (reference sequence). The CDR3 loop reads CATSRELAGGGFYNEQFF. The CDR3 nucleotides read TGTGCCACCAGCAGAGAGTTAGCGGGGGGCGGATTTTACAATGAGCAGTTCTTC. Supplemented by reference TRBV15 and TRBJ2-1, the full variable domain reads DAMVIQNPRYQVTQFGKPVTLSCSQTLNHNVMYWYQQKSSQAPKLLFHYYDKDFNNEADTPDNFQSRRPNTSFCFLDIRSPGLGDTAMYLCATSRELAGGGFYNEQFFGPGTRLTVL.

The chain uses TRBV28 and TRBJ2-4; D not resolved. Trimming took off 3 bases at V and 6 bases at J, with 21 bases between the two ends. CDR3 length equals 17 residues. CDR1 MDHEN and CDR2 SYDVKM come from the germline V gene. DNA for the CDR3: TGTGCCAGCAGTTTTTTCGACTTCGGTGGTGGAAGAAACATTCAGTACTTC. Encoded protein: CASSFFDFGGGRNIQYF.

The chain recombines TRBV6-5 with TRBJ1-5, with 9 bases that match TRBD1. There are 14 residues in the CDR3. Losses at the gene ends were 5 bases for V and 5 bases for J; bases not matched to a gene: 4. Germline-derived CDR1 and CDR2 are MNHEY and SVGAGI. CDR3 sequence reads: CASSTGQGHQPQHF. CDR3 nucleotides: TGTGCCAGCAGTACGGGACAGGGTCATCAGCCCCAGCATTTT.

The chain uses TRBV27 and TRBJ2-7; D is ambiguous. Germline-derived CDR1 and CDR2 are MNHEY and SMNVEV (reference sequence). The germline V and J ends were trimmed by 2 bases and 3 bases, with 8 bases remaining between them. The CDR3 runs 13 residues. CDR3 coding DNA: TGTGCCAGCAGTTTAGCCATATTCTACGAGCAGTACTTC. Protein sequence: CASSLAIFYEQYF.

This clone is classed as medium-sized (0.01 to 0.1%). The V call is TRBV10-3, the J call TRBJ2-6; the D gene is possibly TRBD2 (7 bases). Germline assignment: CDR1 ENHRY and CDR2 SYGVKD. This CDR3 has 14 amino acids. The ends were cut back, 10 bases at V and 2 bases at J, with 12 bases in the middle. CDR3 sequence (DNA): TGTGCCAGTTGGGGGGGCGCTGGGGCCAACGTCCTGACTTTC. Translated, it gives CASWGGAGANVLTF.

This clone appeared once. V and J are TRBV10-3 and TRBJ2-4; 10 bases are shared with TRBD1. V lost 6 bases to trimming and J lost 6 bases; unmatched junction nucleotides: 8. Germline CDR1 and CDR2: ENHRY and SYGVKD. This CDR3 is built from 15 residues. CDR3 loop: CAIRRGTGEGNIQYF. CDR3 in DNA: TGTGCCATCAGGAGGGGGACAGGGGAGGGAAACATTCAGTACTTC.

This sequence joins TRBV7-9 and TRBJ1-2; TRBD1 matches 8 bases. CDR1 is SEHNR and CDR2 is FQNEAQ in the germline V gene (reference sequence). The length of the CDR3 is 13 residues. V trimming: 5 bases; J trimming: 6 bases; junction bases outside the gene matches: 5. CDR3 DNA sequence: TGTGCCAGCAGCCCAGACAGGGGCAATGGCTACACCTTC. Protein product: CASSPDRGNGYTF.

This clone was picked up one time. The chain uses TRBV30 and TRBJ2-2; D not certain. CDR1 is GTSNPN and CDR2 is SVGIG in the germline V gene (reference sequence). V lost 3 bases and J lost 6, with 8 bases in between. The CDR3 totals 12 residues. CDR3 DNA: TGTGCCTGGAGAGTCCCCTCCGGGGAGCTGTTTTTT. It is translated as CAWRVPSGELFF.

This chain links TRBV30 with TRBJ1-4; tentatively, D is TRBD1 (5 bases). The V gene's germline CDR1 is GTSNPN and CDR2 SVGIG (reference sequence). Trimming pared 5 bases from V and 4 bases from J, leaving 14 bases between. This CDR3 spans 14 amino acids. CDR3 nucleotides: TGTGCCTGGTCTGCCGACAGTCTTAATGAAAAACTGTTTTTT. It is translated as CAWSADSLNEKLFF.

This clone appeared once. J is TRBJ1-3 and V is TRBV5-1, with 7 nucleotides matching TRBD1. CDR1 SGHRS and CDR2 YFSETQ come from the germline V gene. The CDR3 has 17 amino acids. V lost 4 bases, J lost 5 bases, and 15 bases stayed unmatched. As DNA, the CDR3 is TGCGCCAGCAGCCCCTCGCCGGGACAGAAAGTCCGAAACACCATATATTTT. Its translation is CASSPSPGQKVRNTIYF.

The chain uses TRBV18 and TRBJ1-2, with unresolved D. Per germline, CDR1 KGHSH and CDR2 LQKENI. The CDR3 covers 14 residues. V lost 5 bases to trimming and J lost 2 bases, with 12 bases between them. CDR3 nucleotides: TGTGCCAGCTCAAAGACCCCGGACAACTATGGCTACACCTTC. This translates into CASSKTPDNYGYTF.

The J gene is TRBJ2-7, the V gene TRBV7-2, with 14 bases that match TRBD2. Losses at the gene ends were 0 bases for V and 6 bases for J; bases not matched to a gene: 13. The germline gives CDR1 SGHTA, CDR2 FQGNSA. The CDR3 runs 19 residues. The CDR3: CASSLAPRTSGRSLPEQYF. The DNA for the CDR3 is TGTGCCAGCAGCTTAGCACCCCGGACTAGCGGGAGGTCTTTACCCGAGCAGTACTTC. The full variable domain, its missing parts supplied by reference TRBV7-2 and TRBJ2-7, is GAGVSQSPSNKVTEKGKDVELRCDPISGHTALYWYRQSLGQGLEFLIYFQGNSAPDKSGLPSDRFSAERTGGSVSTLTIQRTQQEDSAVYLCASSLAPRTSGRSLPEQYFGPGTRLTVT.

V usage is TRBV5-4 and J usage is TRBJ2-1, with 7 bases lining up with TRBD1. Unmatched junction bases numbered 6, after V lost 5 bases and J lost 4 bases. The germline V gene encodes CDR1 SGHNT and CDR2 YYREEE (reference sequence). The CDR3 extends over 14 amino acids. DNA for the CDR3: TGTGCCAGCAGGTCAGGGGGTAATTACAATGAGCAGTTCTTC. This translates into CASRSGGNYNEQFF.

The J gene is TRBJ1-2, the V gene TRBV10-1, with a possible D match to TRBD1 (5 bases). V lost 6 bases and J 2 bases, leaving 16 bases between the germline ends. This CDR3 contains 15 residues. CDR1 WNHNN and CDR2 SYGVQD come from the germline V gene (reference sequence). The CDR3 loop reads CASSLREEGNYGYTF. The CDR3 region has the DNA TGCGCCAGCAGCCTCCGGGAGGAGGGGAACTATGGCTACACCTTC.

The chain employs TRBV19 and TRBJ1-2, with D unclear. The CDR3 extends over 13 amino acids. Germline V gene data show CDR1 as LNHDA and CDR2 as SQIVND (reference sequence). The CDR3 region has the DNA TGTGCTACGACGGACCATTCTAACTATGGCTACACCTTC. This encodes CATTDHSNYGYTF.

V usage is TRBV5-1 and J usage is TRBJ1-1; D is uncertain. The V end was cut by 4 bases, the J end by 0 bases, with 10 bases between. From germline, CDR1 is SGHRS and CDR2 YFSETQ. The CDR3 has 14 residues. The CDR3: CASSPYGLNTEAFF. As DNA, the CDR3 is TGCGCCAGCAGCCCATACGGACTGAACACTGAAGCTTTCTTT.